This TCR beta chain is from a study of blood T cell repertoires in COVID-19. Overall study context: The study drew acute and convalescent COVID-19 samples from the United States, Italy and Spain. T cells, B-cell-depleted T cells, or PBMCs supplied cDNA or gDNA.

Germline lookup yields CDR1 SGHAT and CDR2 FQNNGV. J was trimmed by 4 bases and V by 5 bases; bases with no gene match: 6. CDR3 size: 14 residues. Methods used by the authors: Cell counts per sample came from amplifying reference gene primers. Sequencing used immunoSEQ multiplex PCR; TCRdb keeps in-frame clones, though not all of them. The DNA was the basis for D and trimming; V, J and clone size are from that table. The repertoire holds roughly 100,000 clones, around 80% seen once, with 11% to 15% in the top ten. The sequencing input was peripheral blood. The V gene is TRBV11-2, the J gene TRBJ2-7; the match to TRBD2 covers 9 bases. This TCR was recovered from a woman between 55 and 75 years old with acute or convalescent COVID-19. The CDR3 region has the DNA TGTGCCAGCAGCCAACCGGGACTAGCTTACGAGCAGTACTTC. This codes for CASSQPGLAYEQYF.